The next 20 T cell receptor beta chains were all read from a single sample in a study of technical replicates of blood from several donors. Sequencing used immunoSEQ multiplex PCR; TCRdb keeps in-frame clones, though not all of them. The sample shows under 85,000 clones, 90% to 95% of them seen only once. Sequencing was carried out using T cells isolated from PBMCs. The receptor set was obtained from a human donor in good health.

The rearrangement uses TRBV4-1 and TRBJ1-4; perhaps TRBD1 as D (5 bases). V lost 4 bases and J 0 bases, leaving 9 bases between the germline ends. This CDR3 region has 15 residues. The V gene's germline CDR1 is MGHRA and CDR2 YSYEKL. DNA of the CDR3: TGCGCCAGCAGCCTCCGACAGTCAACTAATGAAAAACTGTTTTTT. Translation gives CASSLRQSTNEKLFF.

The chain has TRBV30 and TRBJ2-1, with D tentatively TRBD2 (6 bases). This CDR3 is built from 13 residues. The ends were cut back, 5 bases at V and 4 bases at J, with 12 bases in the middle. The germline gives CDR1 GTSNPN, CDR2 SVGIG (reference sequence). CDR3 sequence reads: CAWGRDSYNEQFF. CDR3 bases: TGTGCCTGGGGCCGGGACTCATACAATGAGCAGTTCTTC.

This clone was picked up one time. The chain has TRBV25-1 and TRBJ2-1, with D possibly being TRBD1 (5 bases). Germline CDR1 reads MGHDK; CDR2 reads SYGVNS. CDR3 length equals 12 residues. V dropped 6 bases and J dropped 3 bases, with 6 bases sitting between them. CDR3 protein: CASSDSYNEQFF. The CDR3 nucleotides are TGTGCCAGCAGCGACAGCTACAATGAGCAGTTCTTC. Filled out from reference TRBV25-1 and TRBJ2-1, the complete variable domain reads EADIYQTPRYLVIGTGKKITLECSQTMGHDKMYWYQQDPGMELHLIHYSYGVNSTEKGDLSSESTVSRIRTEHFPLTLESARPSHTSQYLCASSDSYNEQFFGPGTRLTVL.

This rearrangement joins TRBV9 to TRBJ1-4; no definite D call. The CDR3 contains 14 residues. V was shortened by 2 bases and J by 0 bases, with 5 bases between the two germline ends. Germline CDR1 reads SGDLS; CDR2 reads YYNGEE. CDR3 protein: CASSVIATNEKLFF. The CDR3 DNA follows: TGTGCCAGCAGCGTTATTGCAACTAATGAAAAACTGTTTTTT. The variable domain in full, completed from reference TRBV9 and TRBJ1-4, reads DSGVTQTPKHLITATGQRVTLRCSPRSGDLSVYWYQQSLDQGLQFLIQYYNGEERAKGNILERFSAQQFPDLHSELNLSSLELGDSALYFCASSVIATNEKLFFGSGTQLSVL.

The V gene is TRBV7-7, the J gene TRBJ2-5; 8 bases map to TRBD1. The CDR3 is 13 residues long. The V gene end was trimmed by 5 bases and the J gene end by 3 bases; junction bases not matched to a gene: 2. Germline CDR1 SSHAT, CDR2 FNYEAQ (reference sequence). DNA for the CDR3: TGTGCCAGCAGCGGACAGGGAAAAGAGACCCAGTACTTC. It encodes CASSGQGKETQYF.

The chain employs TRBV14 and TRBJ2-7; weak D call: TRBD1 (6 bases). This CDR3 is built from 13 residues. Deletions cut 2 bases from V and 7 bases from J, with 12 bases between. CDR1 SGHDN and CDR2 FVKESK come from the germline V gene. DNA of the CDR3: TGTGCCAGCAGCCAAAGGGAAACAGGGGAGCAGTACTTC. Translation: CASSQRETGEQYF.

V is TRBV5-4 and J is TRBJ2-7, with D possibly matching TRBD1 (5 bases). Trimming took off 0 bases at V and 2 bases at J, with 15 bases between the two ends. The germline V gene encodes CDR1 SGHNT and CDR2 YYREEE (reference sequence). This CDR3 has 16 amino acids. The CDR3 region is CASSLAKQGPTYEQYF. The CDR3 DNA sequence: TGTGCCAGCAGCTTGGCCAAGCAGGGCCCCACCTACGAGCAGTACTTC.

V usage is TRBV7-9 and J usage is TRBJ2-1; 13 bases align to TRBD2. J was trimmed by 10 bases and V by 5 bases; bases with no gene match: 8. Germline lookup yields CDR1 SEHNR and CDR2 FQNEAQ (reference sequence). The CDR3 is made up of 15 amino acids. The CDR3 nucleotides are TGTGCCAGCAGCGCACTAGCGGGAGGGCTCGCCGAGCAGTTCTTC. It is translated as CASSALAGGLAEQFF. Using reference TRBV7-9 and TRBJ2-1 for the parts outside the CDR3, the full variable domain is DTGVSQNPRHKITKRGQNVTFRCDPISEHNRLYWYRQTLGQGPEFLTYFQNEAQLEKSRLLSDRFSAERPKGSFSTLEIQRTEQGDSAMYLCASSALAGGLAEQFFGPGTRLTVL.

CDR3 region: CASRSQGGGNTEAFF. The CDR3 bases are TGTGCCAGCAGGTCACAGGGGGGGGGAAACACTGAAGCTTTCTTT. J is TRBJ1-1 and V is TRBV6-4, with 8 bases that match TRBD1. Germline CDR1 is MRHNA and CDR2 is SNTAGT. V shed 6 bases and J 2 bases; nucleotides not matched to a gene: 8. This CDR3 contains 15 residues.

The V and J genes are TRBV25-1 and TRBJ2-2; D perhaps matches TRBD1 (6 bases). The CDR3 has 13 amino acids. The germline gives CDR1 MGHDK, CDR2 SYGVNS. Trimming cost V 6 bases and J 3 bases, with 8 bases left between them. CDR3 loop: CASRNRDTGELFF. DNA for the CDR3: TGTGCCAGCAGGAACAGGGACACCGGGGAGCTGTTTTTT. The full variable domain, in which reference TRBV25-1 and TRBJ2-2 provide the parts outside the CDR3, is EADIYQTPRYLVIGTGKKITLECSQTMGHDKMYWYQQDPGMELHLIHYSYGVNSTEKGDLSSESTVSRIRTEHFPLTLESARPSHTSQYLCASRNRDTGELFFGEGSRLTVL.

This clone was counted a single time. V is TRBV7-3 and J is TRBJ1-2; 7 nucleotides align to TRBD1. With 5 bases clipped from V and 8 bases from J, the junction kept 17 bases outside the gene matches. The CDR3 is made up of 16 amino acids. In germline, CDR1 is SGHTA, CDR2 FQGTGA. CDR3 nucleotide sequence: TGTGCCAGCAGCCTACGTCTAGGGGACAGCCTATCGGGCTACACCTTC. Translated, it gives CASSLRLGDSLSGYTF. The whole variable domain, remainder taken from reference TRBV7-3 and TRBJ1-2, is GAGVSQTPSNKVTEKGKYVELRCDPISGHTALYWYRQSLGQGPEFLIYFQGTGAADDSGLPNDRFFAVRPEGSVSTLKIQRTERGDSAVYLCASSLRLGDSLSGYTFGSGTRLTVV.

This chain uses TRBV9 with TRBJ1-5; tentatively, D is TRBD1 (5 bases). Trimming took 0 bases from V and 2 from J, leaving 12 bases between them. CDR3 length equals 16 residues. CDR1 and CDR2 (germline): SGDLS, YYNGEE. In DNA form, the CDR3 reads TGTGCCAGCAGCGTAGGTCCCAGGGCAGGCAATCAGCCCCAGCATTTT. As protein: CASSVGPRAGNQPQHF.

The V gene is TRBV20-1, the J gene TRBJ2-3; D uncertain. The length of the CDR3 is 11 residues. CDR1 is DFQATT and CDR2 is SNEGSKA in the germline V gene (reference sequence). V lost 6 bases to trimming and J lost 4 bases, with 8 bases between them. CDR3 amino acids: CSANSADTQYF. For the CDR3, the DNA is TGCAGTGCCAACTCGGCAGATACGCAGTATTTT.

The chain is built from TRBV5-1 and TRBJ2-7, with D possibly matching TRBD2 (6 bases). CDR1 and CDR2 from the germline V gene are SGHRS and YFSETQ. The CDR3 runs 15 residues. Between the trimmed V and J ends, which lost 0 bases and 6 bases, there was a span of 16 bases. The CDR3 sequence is CASSLVIGRGSEQYF. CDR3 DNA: TGCGCCAGCAGCTTGGTTATCGGGCGGGGCAGCGAGCAGTACTTC. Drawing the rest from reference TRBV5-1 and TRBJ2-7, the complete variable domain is KAGVTQTPRYLIKTRGQQVTLSCSPISGHRSVSWYQQTPGQGLQFLFEYFSETQRNKGNFPGRFSGRQFSNSRSEMNVSTLELGDSALYLCASSLVIGRGSEQYFGPGTRLTVT.

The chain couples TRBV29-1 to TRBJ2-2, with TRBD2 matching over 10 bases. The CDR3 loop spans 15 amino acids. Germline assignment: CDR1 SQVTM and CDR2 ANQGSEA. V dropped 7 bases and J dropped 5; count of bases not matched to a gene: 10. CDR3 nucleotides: TGCAGCGCCGCCGATCTAGCGGGAGTGACCGGGGAGCTGTTTTTT. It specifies CSAADLAGVTGELFF.

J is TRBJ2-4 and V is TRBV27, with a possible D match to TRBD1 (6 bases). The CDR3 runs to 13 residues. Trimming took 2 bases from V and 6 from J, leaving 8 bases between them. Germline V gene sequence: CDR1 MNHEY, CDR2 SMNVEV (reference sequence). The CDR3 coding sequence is TGTGCCAGCAGTTTAGACAGGCGAAACATTCAGTACTTC. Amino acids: CASSLDRRNIQYF.

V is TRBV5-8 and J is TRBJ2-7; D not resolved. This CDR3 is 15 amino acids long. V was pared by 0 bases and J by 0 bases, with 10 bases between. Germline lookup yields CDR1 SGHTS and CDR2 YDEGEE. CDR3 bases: TGTGCCAGCAGCTTGGAAGGAGACCCCTCCTACGAGCAGTACTTC. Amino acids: CASSLEGDPSYEQYF.

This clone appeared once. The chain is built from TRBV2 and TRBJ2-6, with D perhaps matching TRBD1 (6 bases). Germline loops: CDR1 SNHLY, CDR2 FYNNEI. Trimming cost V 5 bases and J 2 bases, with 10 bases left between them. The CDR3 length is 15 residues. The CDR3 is CASSPTGTGANVLTF. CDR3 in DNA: TGTGCCAGCAGTCCTACAGGGACTGGGGCCAACGTCCTGACTTTC.

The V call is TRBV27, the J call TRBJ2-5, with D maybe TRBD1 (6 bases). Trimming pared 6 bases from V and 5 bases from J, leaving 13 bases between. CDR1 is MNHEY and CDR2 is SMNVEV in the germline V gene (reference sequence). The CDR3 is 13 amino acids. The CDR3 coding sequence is TGTGCCAGCAGCCTTCTCCAGGGGGAGACCCAGTACTTC. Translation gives CASSLLQGETQYF.

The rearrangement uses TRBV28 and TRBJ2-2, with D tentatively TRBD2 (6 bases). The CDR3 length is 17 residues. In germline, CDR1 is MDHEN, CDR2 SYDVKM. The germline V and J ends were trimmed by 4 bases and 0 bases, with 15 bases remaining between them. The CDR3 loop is CASSSHSVAANTGELFF. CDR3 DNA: TGTGCCAGCAGTTCCCACTCTGTAGCGGCGAACACCGGGGAGCTGTTTTTT.